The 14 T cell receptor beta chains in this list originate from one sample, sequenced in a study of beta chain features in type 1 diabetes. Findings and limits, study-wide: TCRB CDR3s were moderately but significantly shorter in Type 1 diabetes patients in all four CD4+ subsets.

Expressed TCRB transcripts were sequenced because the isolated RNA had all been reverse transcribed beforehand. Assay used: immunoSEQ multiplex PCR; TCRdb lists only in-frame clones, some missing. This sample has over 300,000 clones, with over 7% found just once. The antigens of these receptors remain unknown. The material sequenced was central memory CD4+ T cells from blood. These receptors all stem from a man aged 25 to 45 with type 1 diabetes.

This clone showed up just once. CDR3 in DNA: TGTGCCAGCAGTGAGCAGGCTAGCGGGGACACCGGGGAGCTGTTTTTT. It encodes CASSEQASGDTGELFF. The genes are TRBV2 and TRBJ2-2; 9 bases fit TRBD2. V shed 3 bases and J 3 bases; nucleotides not matched to a gene: 5. Per the germline V gene, CDR1 is SNHLY and CDR2 is FYNNEI. The CDR3 spans 16 residues.

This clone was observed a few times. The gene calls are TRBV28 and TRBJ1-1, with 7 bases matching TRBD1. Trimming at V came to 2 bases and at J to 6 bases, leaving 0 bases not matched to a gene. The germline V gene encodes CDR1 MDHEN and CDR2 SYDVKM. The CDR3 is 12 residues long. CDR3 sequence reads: CASSLQGAEAFF. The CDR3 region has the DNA TGTGCCAGCAGTTTACAGGGGGCTGAAGCTTTCTTT.

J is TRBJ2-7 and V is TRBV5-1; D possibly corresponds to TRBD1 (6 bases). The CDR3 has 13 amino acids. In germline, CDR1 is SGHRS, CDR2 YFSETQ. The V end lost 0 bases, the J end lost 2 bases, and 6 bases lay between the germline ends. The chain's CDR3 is CASSLEGAYEQYF. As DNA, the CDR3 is TGCGCCAGCAGCTTGGAGGGGGCCTACGAGCAGTACTTC.

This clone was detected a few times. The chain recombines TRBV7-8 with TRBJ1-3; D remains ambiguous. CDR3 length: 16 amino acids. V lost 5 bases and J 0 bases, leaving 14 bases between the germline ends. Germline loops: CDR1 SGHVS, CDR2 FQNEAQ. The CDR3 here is CASSLDGMSSGNTIYF. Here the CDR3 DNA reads TGTGCCAGCAGCCTCGACGGAATGAGCTCTGGAAACACCATATATTTT.

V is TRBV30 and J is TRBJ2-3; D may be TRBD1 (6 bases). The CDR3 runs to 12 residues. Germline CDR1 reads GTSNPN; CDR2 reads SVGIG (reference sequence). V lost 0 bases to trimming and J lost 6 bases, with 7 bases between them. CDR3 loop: CAWSVRGDTQYF. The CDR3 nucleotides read TGTGCCTGGAGTGTTAGGGGGGATACGCAGTATTTT.

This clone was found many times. The CDR3 sequence is CASSRSTDTQYF. DNA for the CDR3: TGTGCCAGCAGCCGCAGCACAGATACGCAGTATTTT. The chain employs TRBV11-2 and TRBJ2-3, with no clear D. V lost 5 bases, J lost 0 bases, and 3 bases lay in between. CDR1 and CDR2 (germline): SGHAT, FQNNGV. The CDR3 sequence is 12 residues long.

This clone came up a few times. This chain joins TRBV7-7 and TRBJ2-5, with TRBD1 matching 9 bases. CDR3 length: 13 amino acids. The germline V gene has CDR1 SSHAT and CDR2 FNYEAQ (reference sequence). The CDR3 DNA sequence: TGTGCTATTGGGGACAGGGCAGCTGAGACCCAGTACTTC. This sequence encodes CAIGDRAAETQYF.

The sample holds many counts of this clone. CDR3 sequence (DNA): TGTGCCAGCAGCGTAACCTACAATGAGCAGTTCTTC. Amino acid sequence: CASSVTYNEQFF. The rearrangement uses TRBV9 and TRBJ2-1; D is undetermined. Deletions cut 1 base from V and 2 bases from J, with 1 base between. CDR1 and CDR2 (germline): SGDLS, YYNGEE. The CDR3 runs to 12 residues.

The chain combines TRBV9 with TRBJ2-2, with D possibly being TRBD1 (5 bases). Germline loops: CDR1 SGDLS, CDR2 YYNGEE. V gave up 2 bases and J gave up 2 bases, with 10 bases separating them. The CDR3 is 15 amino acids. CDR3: CASSVRQINTGELFF. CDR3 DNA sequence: TGTGCCAGCAGCGTCAGACAGATTAACACCGGGGAGCTGTTTTTT.

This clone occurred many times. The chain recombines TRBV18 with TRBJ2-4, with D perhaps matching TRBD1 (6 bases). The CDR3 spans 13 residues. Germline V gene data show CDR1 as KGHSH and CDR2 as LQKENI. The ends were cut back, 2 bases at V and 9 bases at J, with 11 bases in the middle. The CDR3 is CASSPTGSGIQYF. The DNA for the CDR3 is TGTGCCAGCTCACCAACAGGGTCTGGCATTCAGTACTTC.

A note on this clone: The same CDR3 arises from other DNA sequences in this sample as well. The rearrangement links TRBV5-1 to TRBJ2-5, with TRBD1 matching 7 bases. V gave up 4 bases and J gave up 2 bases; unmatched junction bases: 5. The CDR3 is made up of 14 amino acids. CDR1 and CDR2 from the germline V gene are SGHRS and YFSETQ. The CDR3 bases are TGCGCCAGCAGCCTGGGACAGCTACAAGAGACCCAGTACTTC. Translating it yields CASSLGQLQETQYF.

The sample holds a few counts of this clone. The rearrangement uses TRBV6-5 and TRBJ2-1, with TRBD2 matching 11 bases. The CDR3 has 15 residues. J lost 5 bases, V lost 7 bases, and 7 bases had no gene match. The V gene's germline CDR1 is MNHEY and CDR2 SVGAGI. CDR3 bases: TGTGCCAGCACCGACGGGACTAGCGGAAACAATGAGCAGTTCTTC. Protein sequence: CASTDGTSGNNEQFF.

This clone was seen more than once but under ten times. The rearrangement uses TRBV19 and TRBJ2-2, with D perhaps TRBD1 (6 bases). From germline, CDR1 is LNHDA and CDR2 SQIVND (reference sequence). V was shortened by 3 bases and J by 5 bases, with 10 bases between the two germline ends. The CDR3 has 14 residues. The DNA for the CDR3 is TGTGCCAGTAGTATCGCCGGGACAACCGGGGAGCTGTTTTTT. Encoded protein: CASSIAGTTGELFF.

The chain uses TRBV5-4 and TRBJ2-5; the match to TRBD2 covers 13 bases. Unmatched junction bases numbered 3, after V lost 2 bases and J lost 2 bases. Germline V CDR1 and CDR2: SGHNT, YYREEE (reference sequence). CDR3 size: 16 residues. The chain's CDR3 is CASSLRLAGGQETQYF. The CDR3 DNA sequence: TGTGCCAGCAGCTTAAGACTAGCGGGGGGACAAGAGACCCAGTACTTC. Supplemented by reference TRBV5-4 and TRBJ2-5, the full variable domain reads ETGVTQSPTHLIKTRGQQVTLRCSSQSGHNTVSWYQQALGQGPQFIFQYYREEENGRGNFPPRFSGLQFPNYSSELNVNALELDDSALYLCASSLRLAGGQETQYFGPGTRLLVL.